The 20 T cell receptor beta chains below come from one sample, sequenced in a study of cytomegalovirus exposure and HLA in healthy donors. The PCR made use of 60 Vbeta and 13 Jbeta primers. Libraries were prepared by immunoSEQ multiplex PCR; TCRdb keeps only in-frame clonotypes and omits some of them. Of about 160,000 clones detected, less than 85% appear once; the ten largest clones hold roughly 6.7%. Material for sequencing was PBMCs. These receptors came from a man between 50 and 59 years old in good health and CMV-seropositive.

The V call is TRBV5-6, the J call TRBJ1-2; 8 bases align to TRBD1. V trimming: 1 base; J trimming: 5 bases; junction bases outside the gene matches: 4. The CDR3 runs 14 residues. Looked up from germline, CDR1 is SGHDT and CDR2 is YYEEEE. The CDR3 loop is CASSLRQGLYGYTF. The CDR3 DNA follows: TGTGCCAGCAGCTTGCGACAGGGGCTATATGGCTACACCTTC.

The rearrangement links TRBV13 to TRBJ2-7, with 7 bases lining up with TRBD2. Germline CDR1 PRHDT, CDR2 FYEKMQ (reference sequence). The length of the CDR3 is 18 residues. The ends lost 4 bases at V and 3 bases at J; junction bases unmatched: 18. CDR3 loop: CASSSRGTVRRENYEQYF. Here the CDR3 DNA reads TGTGCCAGCAGCTCGCGGGGGACCGTTCGGCGGGAGAACTACGAGCAGTACTTC.

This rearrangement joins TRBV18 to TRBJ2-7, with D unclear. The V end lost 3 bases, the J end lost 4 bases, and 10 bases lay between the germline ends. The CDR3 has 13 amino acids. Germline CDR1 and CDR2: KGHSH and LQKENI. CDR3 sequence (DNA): TGTGCCAGCTCACCCGTCGGGTCATACGAGCAGTACTTC. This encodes CASSPVGSYEQYF.

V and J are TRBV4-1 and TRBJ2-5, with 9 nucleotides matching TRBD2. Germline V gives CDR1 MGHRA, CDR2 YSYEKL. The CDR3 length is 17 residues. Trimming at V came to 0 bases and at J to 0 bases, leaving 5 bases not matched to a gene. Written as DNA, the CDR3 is TGCGCCAGCAGCCAAGAACCTAGCGGGGCGTACCAAGAGACCCAGTACTTC. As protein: CASSQEPSGAYQETQYF.

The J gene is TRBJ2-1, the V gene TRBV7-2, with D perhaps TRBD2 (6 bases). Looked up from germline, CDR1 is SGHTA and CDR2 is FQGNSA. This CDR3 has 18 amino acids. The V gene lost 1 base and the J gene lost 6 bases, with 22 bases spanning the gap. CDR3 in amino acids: CASSLGTPRDWGTNEQFF. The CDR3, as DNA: TGTGCCAGCAGCTTAGGTACCCCCCGGGACTGGGGTACCAATGAGCAGTTCTTC.

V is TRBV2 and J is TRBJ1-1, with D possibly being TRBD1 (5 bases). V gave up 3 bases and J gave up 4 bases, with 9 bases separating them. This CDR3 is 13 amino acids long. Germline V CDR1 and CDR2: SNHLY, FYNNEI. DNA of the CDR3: TGTGCCAGCAGTGACGCCGGGGGCACTGAAGCTTTCTTT. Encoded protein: CASSDAGGTEAFF.

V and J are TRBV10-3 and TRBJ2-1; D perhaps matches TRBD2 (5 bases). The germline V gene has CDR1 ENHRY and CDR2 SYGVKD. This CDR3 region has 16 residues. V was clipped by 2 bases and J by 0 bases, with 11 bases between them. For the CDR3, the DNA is TGTGCCATCAGTGAGCCGGGAAAAAACTCCTACAATGAGCAGTTCTTC. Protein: CAISEPGKNSYNEQFF.

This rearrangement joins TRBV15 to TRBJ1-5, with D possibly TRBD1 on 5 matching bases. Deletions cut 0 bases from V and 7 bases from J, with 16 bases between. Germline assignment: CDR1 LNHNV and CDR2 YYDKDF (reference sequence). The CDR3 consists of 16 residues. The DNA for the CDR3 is TGTGCCACCAGCAGAGATAGTGTTGGGGCTGGGCAGCCCCAGCATTTT. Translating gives CATSRDSVGAGQPQHF.

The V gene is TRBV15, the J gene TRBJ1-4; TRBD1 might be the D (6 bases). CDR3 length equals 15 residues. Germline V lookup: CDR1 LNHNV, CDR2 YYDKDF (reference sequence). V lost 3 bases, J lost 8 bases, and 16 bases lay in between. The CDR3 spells CATSSQGPVGEKLFF. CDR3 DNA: TGTGCCACCAGCAGTCAGGGGCCGGTTGGGGAAAAACTGTTTTTT.

The CDR3 is CASSQTGGSSYEQYF. CDR3 DNA sequence: TGCGCCAGCAGTCAGACAGGGGGCTCTTCCTACGAGCAGTACTTC. V gene TRBV10-1 combines with J gene TRBJ2-5, with 10 bases fitting TRBD1. The J call is doubtful: the DNA matches TRBJ2-7 better. The CDR3 has 15 residues. Germline CDR1 WNHNN, CDR2 SYGVQD (reference sequence).

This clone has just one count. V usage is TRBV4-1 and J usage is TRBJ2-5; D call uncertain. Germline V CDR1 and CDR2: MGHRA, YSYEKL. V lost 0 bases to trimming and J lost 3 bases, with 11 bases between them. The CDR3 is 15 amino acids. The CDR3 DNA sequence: TGCGCCAGCAGCCAAGAGGTACTACGCAAAGAGACCCAGTACTTC. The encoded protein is CASSQEVLRKETQYF.

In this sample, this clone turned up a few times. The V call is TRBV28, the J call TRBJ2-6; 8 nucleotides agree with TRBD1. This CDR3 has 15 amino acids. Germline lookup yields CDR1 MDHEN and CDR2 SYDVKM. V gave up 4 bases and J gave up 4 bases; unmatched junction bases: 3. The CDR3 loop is CASSSTGVGANVLTF. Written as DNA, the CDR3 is TGTGCCAGCAGTTCGACAGGGGTCGGGGCCAACGTCCTGACTTTC.

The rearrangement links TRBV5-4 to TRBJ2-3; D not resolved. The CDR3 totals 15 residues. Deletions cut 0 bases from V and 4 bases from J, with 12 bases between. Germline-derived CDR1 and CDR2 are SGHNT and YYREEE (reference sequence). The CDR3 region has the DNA TGTGCCAGCAGCTTGGGCGGAGCCGTCCCAGATACGCAGTATTTT. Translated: CASSLGGAVPDTQYF.

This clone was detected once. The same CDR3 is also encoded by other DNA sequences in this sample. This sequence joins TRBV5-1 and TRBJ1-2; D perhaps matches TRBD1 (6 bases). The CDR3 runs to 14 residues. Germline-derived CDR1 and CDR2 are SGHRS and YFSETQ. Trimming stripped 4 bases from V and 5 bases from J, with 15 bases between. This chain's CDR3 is CASSVDGGAYGYTF. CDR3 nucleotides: TGCGCCAGCAGCGTAGACGGGGGGGCATATGGCTACACCTTC.

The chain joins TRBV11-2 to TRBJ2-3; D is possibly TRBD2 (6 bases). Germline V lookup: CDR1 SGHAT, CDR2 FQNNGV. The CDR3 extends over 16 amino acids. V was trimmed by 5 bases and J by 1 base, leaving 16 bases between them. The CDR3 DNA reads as TGTGCCAGCAGCGCAAGAATTAGCGGACGCACAGATACGCAGTATTTT. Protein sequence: CASSARISGRTDTQYF.

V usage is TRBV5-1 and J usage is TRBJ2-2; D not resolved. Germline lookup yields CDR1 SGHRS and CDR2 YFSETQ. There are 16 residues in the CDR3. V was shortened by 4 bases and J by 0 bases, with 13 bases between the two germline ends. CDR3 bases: TGCGCCAGCAGCCGAGTAGACAATCCGAACACCGGGGAGCTGTTTTTT. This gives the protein CASSRVDNPNTGELFF.

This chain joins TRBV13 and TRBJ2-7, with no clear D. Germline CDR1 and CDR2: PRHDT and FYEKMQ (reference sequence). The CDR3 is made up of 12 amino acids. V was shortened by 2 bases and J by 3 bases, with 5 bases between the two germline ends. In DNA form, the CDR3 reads TGTGCCAGCAGCTTACACGGCTACGAGCAGTACTTC. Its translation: CASSLHGYEQYF.

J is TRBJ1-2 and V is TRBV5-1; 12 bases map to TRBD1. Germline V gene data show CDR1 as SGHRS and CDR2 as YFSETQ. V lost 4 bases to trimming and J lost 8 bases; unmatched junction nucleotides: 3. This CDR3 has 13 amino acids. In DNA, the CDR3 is TGCGCCAGCAGCACCGGGACAGGGGGCGGCTACACCTTC. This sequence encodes CASSTGTGGGYTF.

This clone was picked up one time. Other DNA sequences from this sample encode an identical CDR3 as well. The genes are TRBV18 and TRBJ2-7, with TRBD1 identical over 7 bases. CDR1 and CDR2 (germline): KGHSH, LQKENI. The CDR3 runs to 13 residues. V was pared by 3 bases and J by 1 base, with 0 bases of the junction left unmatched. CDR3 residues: CASSPGQSYEQYF. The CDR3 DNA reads TGTGCCAGCTCACCGGGACAGTCCTACGAGCAGTACTTC. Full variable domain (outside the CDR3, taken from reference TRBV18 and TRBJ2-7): NAGVMQNPRHLVRRRGQEARLRCSPMKGHSHVYWYRQLPEEGLKFMVYLQKENIIDESGMPKERFSAEFPKEGPSILRIQQVVRGDSAAYFCASSPGQSYEQYFGPGTRLTVT.

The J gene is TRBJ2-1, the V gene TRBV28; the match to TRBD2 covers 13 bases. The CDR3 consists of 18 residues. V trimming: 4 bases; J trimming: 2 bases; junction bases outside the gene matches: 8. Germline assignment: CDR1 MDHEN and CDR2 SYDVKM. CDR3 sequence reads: CASSSLRGTSGAYNEQFF. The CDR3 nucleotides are TGTGCCAGCAGTTCCCTACGCGGGACTAGCGGGGCCTACAATGAGCAGTTCTTC.